A single sample is the source of the 11 T cell receptor beta chains below, sequenced in a study of tumor and adjacent non-tumor tissue in lung cancer. This sample's RNA came from whole unsorted tissue. Three rounds of nested PCR, following a modified ARM-PCR protocol, produced the TCRbeta library. One entry per CDR3 protein results from TCRdb running MiXCR on the multiplex PCR reads. The sample records some 80,000 distinct CDR3 sequences, 72% being singletons. Sequences were obtained from lung tumor tissue. All receptors derive from a woman between 35 and 50 years old with non-small cell lung cancer.

A note on this clonotype: The CDR3 ends on some other residue instead of the conserved phenylalanine or tryptophan, so this is likely a read error. CDR3 protein: CSASDYVSSKEEQFL. CDR3 coding DNA: TGCAGTGCTAGTGACTACGTATCCTCAAAAGAGGAGCAGTTCTTA. This chain connects TRBV20-1 to TRBJ2-1; tentatively, D is TRBD2 (5 bases). The V gene lost 3 bases and the J gene lost 10 bases, with 22 bases spanning the gap. Germline V gene lookup returns CDR1 DFQATT and CDR2 SNEGSKA (reference sequence). The CDR3 is 15 amino acids.

This clonotype appeared many times. This chain connects TRBV7-9 to TRBJ2-5, with D possibly being TRBD2 (6 bases). Trimming took 5 bases from V and 4 from J, leaving 14 bases between them. CDR1 SEHNR and CDR2 FQNEAQ come from the germline V gene (reference sequence). The CDR3 covers 14 residues. CDR3: CASSPAGRLETQYF. DNA for the CDR3: TGTGCCAGCAGCCCCGCGGGACGCCTAGAGACCCAGTACTTC.

With regard to this clonotype: The junction differs from germline at one of its ends, possibly a read error. V and J are TRBV29-1 and TRBJ2-1, with TRBD1 matching over 7 bases. The CDR3 loop spans 14 amino acids. Germline assignment: CDR1 SQVTM and CDR2 ANQGSEA. CDR3 DNA: TGCAGCATTGCCACGGGACAGATCTACAATGAGCAGATCTTC. Its translation: CSIATGQIYNEQIF.

To note about this clonotype: A much more abundant neighbour one base away suggests this may be a read error. The chain combines TRBV28 with TRBJ2-2, with D perhaps TRBD2 (5 bases). CDR1 and CDR2 from the germline V gene are MDHEN and SYDVKM. This CDR3 comprises 13 residues. The chain's CDR3 is CASSFPITGKLFF. As DNA, the CDR3 is TGTGCCAGCAGTTTCCCAATAACCGGGAAGCTGTTTTTT.

This clonotype was counted at least ten times. V gene TRBV30 combines with J gene TRBJ2-1; TRBD2 agrees at 11 bases. The CDR3 is 13 amino acids. Germline CDR1 is GTSNPN and CDR2 is SVGIG (reference sequence). V was pared by 3 bases and J by 8 bases, with 3 bases of the junction left unmatched. CDR3 coding DNA: TGTGCCTGGAGACTAGCGGGGGTTTATGAGCAGTTCTTC. It is translated as CAWRLAGVYEQFF.

Details on this clonotype: At one end, the junction sequence differs from germline, possibly due to a read error. The chain links TRBV6-5 to TRBJ1-1, with no clear D. The germline V gene encodes CDR1 MNHEY and CDR2 SVGAGI. The CDR3 consists of 13 residues. CDR3 sequence: CVSSYFRNTEAFF. DNA of the CDR3: TGTGTCAGCAGTTACTTCCGAAACACTGAAGCTTTCTTT.

As for this clonotype: One base away lies a much larger clone, so this may be a sequencing read error. The CDR3 bases are TGCAGTGCTCCGGGACAGGGGATGGTGACCCAGTACTTC. This encodes CSAPGQGMVTQYF. V gene TRBV20-1 combines with J gene TRBJ2-5; TRBD1 agrees at 10 bases. V lost 5 bases, J lost 7 bases, and 7 bases stayed unmatched. Germline CDR1 and CDR2: DFQATT and SNEGSKA (reference sequence). The CDR3 spans 13 residues.

The rearrangement joins TRBV20-1 to TRBJ2-7, with D tentatively TRBD2 (7 bases). Deletions cut 3 bases from V and 4 bases from J, with 13 bases between. The CDR3 sequence is 13 residues long. Germline CDR1 DFQATT, CDR2 SNEGSKA (reference sequence). The CDR3 sequence: CSASGGGSYEQYF. In DNA form, the CDR3 reads TGCAGTGCTAGTGGGGGGGGCAGTTACGAGCAGTACTTC.

The chain recombines TRBV10-3 with TRBJ1-3, with D uncertain. Germline CDR1 is ENHRY and CDR2 is SYGVKD. The V end lost 5 bases, the J end lost 5 bases, and 7 bases lay between the germline ends. CDR3 length: 12 residues. As DNA, the CDR3 is TGTGCCATCAGTTATGACCGAAACACCATATATTTT. Protein sequence: CAISYDRNTIYF.

V is TRBV11-3 and J is TRBJ2-1; the D is unclear. The CDR3 is made up of 13 amino acids. The germline gives CDR1 SGHNT, CDR2 YENEEA. V was cut by 2 bases and J by 5 bases, with 7 bases left in between. This CDR3 is CASSLPYHNEQFF. The CDR3 bases are TGTGCCAGCAGCTTACCCTACCACAATGAGCAGTTCTTC. Full variable domain (remainder filled in from reference TRBV11-3 and TRBJ2-1): EAGVVQSPRYKIIEKKQPVAFWCNPISGHNTLYWYLQNLGQGPELLIRYENEEAVDDSQLPKDRFSAERLKGVDSTLKIQPAELGDSAVYLCASSLPYHNEQFFGPGTRLTVL.

Here the CDR3 reads CSALVAGGISDTQYF. The CDR3 bases are TGCAGCGCTCTCGTAGCGGGAGGGATCTCAGATACGCAGTATTTT. The chain recombines TRBV20-1 with TRBJ2-3; 11 positions agree with TRBD2. Germline CDR1 and CDR2: DFQATT and SNEGSKA (reference sequence). This CDR3 spans 15 amino acids.